This passage covers 26 T cell receptor beta chains from one sample sequenced in a study of cytomegalovirus exposure and HLA in healthy donors (dated by TCRdb to about 2017). Library creation used the immunoSEQ multiplex PCR assay. For the multiplex PCR, a mixture combining 60 forward primers for TCR Vbeta segments and 13 reverse primers for TCR Jbeta segments was used. Held by TCRdb, this immuneACCESS table contains in-frame sequences only and omits some clones. Under half of the omission traces to an unresolved V gene where checked; the cause of the rest is unknown. This sample is represented by 150,000 or so clones; roughly 85% of them were singletons. Clones ranked in the top ten supply about 9.3% of the sample. The material sequenced was PBMCs. These TCRs come from a man younger than 30 in good health and CMV-seropositive.

This clone was seen a few times. This chain uses TRBV19 with TRBJ1-4, with a possible D match to TRBD1 (6 bases). V lost 2 bases and J lost 8, with 12 bases in between. The V gene's germline CDR1 is LNHDA and CDR2 SQIVND (reference sequence). CDR3 length equals 14 residues. CDR3: CASSIKVGHEKLFF. The CDR3, as DNA: TGTGCCAGTAGTATAAAGGTGGGACACGAAAAACTGTTTTTT.

This clone came up once. The chain carries TRBV6-1 and TRBJ2-5; D might be TRBD1 (6 bases). Trimming took 5 bases from V and 4 from J, leaving 14 bases between them. Germline CDR1 MNHNS, CDR2 SASEGT. The CDR3 loop spans 14 amino acids. The CDR3 DNA is TGTGCCAGCAGTCCGATGGTAGGGGGAGAGACCCAGTACTTC. Encoded protein: CASSPMVGGETQYF.

The V call is TRBV5-1, the J call TRBJ2-7, with a possible D match to TRBD1 (6 bases). Trimming removed 4 bases from V and 5 bases from J, with 10 bases in between. CDR1 and CDR2 (germline): SGHRS, YFSETQ. The CDR3 has 12 amino acids. CDR3 residues: CASSTGQHEQYF. CDR3 coding DNA: TGCGCCAGCAGCACCGGACAGCACGAGCAGTACTTC.

Notes on this clone: Mismatch with germline at one junction end may stem from a read error. V usage is TRBV6-1 and J usage is TRBJ2-5, with a tentative D call TRBD2 (5 bases). The CDR3 spans 10 residues. The germline V gene has CDR1 MNHNS and CDR2 SASEGT. CDR3 amino acids: CAIQEGTRYF. DNA for the CDR3: TGTGCCATACAAGAGGGCACCCGGTACTTC.

This clone was picked up a small number of times. The chain couples TRBV7-9 to TRBJ1-1; TRBD1 might be the D (5 bases). The CDR3 loop spans 15 amino acids. Germline CDR1 is SEHNR and CDR2 is FQNEAQ (reference sequence). Trimming cost V 0 bases and J 1 base, with 9 bases left between them. Here the CDR3 DNA reads TGTGCCAGCAGCTTAGCCGGAACAGGGAACACTGAAGCTTTCTTT. Encoded protein: CASSLAGTGNTEAFF.

In nucleotides, the CDR3 is TGTGCCAGCAGCTCGGGGGGGAGGAACAATGAGCAGTTCTTC. It translates to CASSSGGRNNEQFF. This chain links TRBV6-5 with TRBJ2-1, with 8 bases fitting TRBD2. The junction had 6 bases not matched to a gene; V was cut back by 6 bases and J by 5 bases. There are 14 residues in the CDR3. Germline values: CDR1 MNHEY, CDR2 SVGAGI.

This clone was recorded only once. V and J are TRBV19 and TRBJ2-5; D is perhaps TRBD1 (6 bases). V gave up 6 bases and J gave up 1 base, with 18 bases separating them. CDR1 is LNHDA and CDR2 is SQIVND in the germline V gene (reference sequence). The CDR3 spans 16 residues. The CDR3 reads CASSRTDRIPQETQYF. DNA of the CDR3: TGTGCCAGTAGCCGAACAGACAGGATCCCCCAAGAGACCCAGTACTTC.

The gene calls are TRBV4-3 and TRBJ1-1, with D perhaps matching TRBD1 (5 bases). V was pared by 0 bases and J by 3 bases, with 14 bases between. Per germline, CDR1 LGHNA and CDR2 YSLEER. This CDR3 has 16 residues. CDR3 nucleotides: TGCGCCAGCAGCCAAGATTTGGGCCAGGGTCACACTGAAGCTTTCTTT. Amino acids: CASSQDLGQGHTEAFF.

The rearrangement joins TRBV4-2 to TRBJ1-2; D is uncertain. The V end lost 0 bases, the J end lost 6 bases, and 17 bases lay between the germline ends. Per germline, CDR1 LGHNA and CDR2 YNFKEQ. The CDR3 contains 16 residues. The CDR3 protein is CASSQDRALRRDGYTF. The CDR3 DNA is TGTGCCAGCAGCCAAGATAGGGCCTTGAGGCGGGATGGCTACACCTTC.

The genes are TRBV7-9 and TRBJ1-1; 7 nucleotides align to TRBD1. This CDR3 region has 16 residues. V was clipped by 6 bases and J by 4 bases; unmatched bases: 14. Per germline, CDR1 SEHNR and CDR2 FQNEAQ (reference sequence). DNA of the CDR3: TGTGCCAGCAGGCCAGAAATAACAGGGGTGGGCACTGAAGCTTTCTTT. Translating gives CASRPEITGVGTEAFF.

The chain uses TRBV29-1 and TRBJ2-2; D gene ambiguous. V lost 3 bases and J lost 1, with 9 bases in between. The CDR3 consists of 14 residues. CDR1 and CDR2 (germline): SQVTM, ANQGSEA. The CDR3 loop reads CSVDFSLNTGELFF. In DNA form, the CDR3 reads TGCAGCGTTGATTTTTCTCTGAACACCGGGGAGCTGTTTTTT.

The chain employs TRBV7-9 and TRBJ1-4, with 7 nucleotides matching TRBD1. CDR3 size: 14 residues. Germline-derived CDR1 and CDR2 are SEHNR and FQNEAQ (reference sequence). V lost 1 base and J lost 8; bases outside the gene matches: 4. This CDR3 is CASSLEGAQEKLFF. CDR3 bases: TGTGCCAGCAGCTTAGAGGGGGCGCAGGAAAAACTGTTTTTT.

V and J are TRBV7-9 and TRBJ2-7; D is possibly TRBD2 (6 bases). This CDR3 is 12 amino acids long. V gave up 5 bases and J gave up 7 bases, with 12 bases separating them. The germline V gene has CDR1 SEHNR and CDR2 FQNEAQ (reference sequence). CDR3 DNA: TGTGCCAGCAGCCGCGGCGGGGCGGAGCAGTACTTC. Translation gives CASSRGGAEQYF. Full variable domain (missing parts from reference TRBV7-9 and TRBJ2-7): DTGVSQNPRHKITKRGQNVTFRCDPISEHNRLYWYRQTLGQGPEFLTYFQNEAQLEKSRLLSDRFSAERPKGSFSTLEIQRTEQGDSAMYLCASSRGGAEQYFGPGTRLTVT.

The chain combines TRBV5-1 with TRBJ1-1, with TRBD1 as a possible D gene (6 bases). Germline V lookup: CDR1 SGHRS, CDR2 YFSETQ. Trimming stripped 2 bases from V and 0 bases from J, with 17 bases between. The CDR3 runs to 17 residues. The CDR3 loop is CASSLRQQGGVNTEAFF. The CDR3 DNA reads as TGCGCCAGCAGCTTACGACAACAGGGAGGGGTGAACACTGAAGCTTTCTTT.

The rearrangement uses TRBV7-2 and TRBJ2-7; weak D call: TRBD2 (6 bases). The CDR3 extends over 13 amino acids. Germline-derived CDR1 and CDR2 are SGHTA and FQGNSA. With 1 base removed from V and 9 bases from J, the gap between germline ends came to 13 bases. CDR3 in DNA: TGTGCCAGCAGCTTAGTGGCCCAGGGAGGGCAGTACTTC. This codes for CASSLVAQGGQYF.

This clone was recorded only once. CDR3 loop: CAWIGAGLLVDTDTQYF. CDR3 in DNA: TGTGCCTGGATTGGAGCGGGGTTGCTCGTGGACACAGATACGCAGTATTTT. The chain has TRBV30 and TRBJ2-3, with 7 positions matching TRBD2. The CDR3 consists of 17 residues. Looked up from germline, CDR1 is GTSNPN and CDR2 is SVGIG (reference sequence). J gave up 2 bases and V 4 bases, and 15 bases lay outside the gene matches.

V usage is TRBV7-6 and J usage is TRBJ2-1; TRBD2 matches at 8 bases. CDR3 size: 16 residues. Germline CDR1 and CDR2: SGHVS and FNYEAQ. J lost 6 bases, V lost 1 base, and 8 bases had no gene match. CDR3: CASSLVPGGAGNEQFF. The CDR3 coding sequence is TGTGCCAGCAGCTTAGTTCCCGGGGGGGCCGGCAATGAGCAGTTCTTC.

This chain connects TRBV4-1 to TRBJ1-3; D is unresolved. Trimming stripped 2 bases from V and 0 bases from J, with 8 bases between. This CDR3 comprises 15 residues. CDR1 and CDR2 (germline): MGHRA, YSYEKL. The CDR3 DNA sequence: TGCGCCAGCAGCCAACTAGTGTTCTCTGGAAACACCATATATTTT. Encoded protein: CASSQLVFSGNTIYF.

The chain carries TRBV11-3 and TRBJ2-2, with a weak D call TRBD2 (5 bases). This CDR3 region has 16 residues. The V end was cut by 3 bases, the J end by 4 bases, with 15 bases between. CDR1 SGHNT and CDR2 YENEEA come from the germline V gene. CDR3 DNA sequence: TGTGCCAGCAGCTTTCTCGCCTGGGGAGCCACCGGGGAGCTGTTTTTT. Amino acid sequence: CASSFLAWGATGELFF.

The CDR3 region has the DNA TGCGCCAGCAGCCTGGGGGGGACAGGGGTGAACACCGGGGAGCTGTTTTTT. Protein sequence: CASSLGGTGVNTGELFF. The rearrangement joins TRBV5-1 to TRBJ2-2; TRBD1 agrees at 10 bases. V shed 4 bases, J shed 1 base, and the junction held 7 bases outside the gene matches. The germline CDR1 and CDR2 sequences are SGHRS and YFSETQ. The length of the CDR3 is 17 residues.

A note on this clone: Additional DNA sequences in this sample encode the identical CDR3. The V gene is TRBV19, the J gene TRBJ2-7, with 8 bases lining up with TRBD2. The CDR3 loop spans 14 amino acids. J lost 2 bases, V lost 4 bases, and 4 bases had no gene match. CDR1 and CDR2 from the germline V gene are LNHDA and SQIVND (reference sequence). The CDR3 DNA reads as TGTGCCAGTAGTAAGCGGGGGCCCCCCTACGAGCAGTACTTC. Translating it yields CASSKRGPPYEQYF.

The CDR3 region has the DNA TGTGCCAGCAGCTTTTCAGGGGGCAAGTCCTATAATTCACCCCTCCACTTT. Its translation: CASSFSGGKSYNSPLHF. The chain links TRBV11-2 to TRBJ1-6; TRBD1 matches 8 bases. This CDR3 comprises 17 residues. V lost 3 bases and J lost 1; bases outside the gene matches: 5. Germline V gives CDR1 SGHAT, CDR2 FQNNGV. The full variable domain, in which reference TRBV11-2 and TRBJ1-6 provide the parts outside the CDR3, is EAGVAQSPRYKIIEKRQSVAFWCNPISGHATLYWYQQILGQGPKLLIQFQNNGVVDDSQLPKDRFSAERLKGVDSTLKIQPAKLEDSAVYLCASSFSGGKSYNSPLHFGNGTRLTVT.

J is TRBJ1-3 and V is TRBV30, with D possibly matching TRBD1 (5 bases). The CDR3 has 14 amino acids. V was trimmed by 1 base and J by 2 bases, leaving 9 bases between them. The germline V gene encodes CDR1 GTSNPN and CDR2 SVGIG (reference sequence). CDR3 loop: CAWSGRGAGNTIYF. The DNA of the CDR3 is TGTGCCTGGAGTGGAAGGGGCGCTGGAAACACCATATATTTT.

The rearrangement joins TRBV27 to TRBJ2-5, with D perhaps matching TRBD2 (6 bases). V lost 1 base and J lost 5, with 14 bases in between. This CDR3 contains 15 residues. CDR1 and CDR2 from the germline V gene are MNHEY and SMNVEV (reference sequence). The CDR3, as DNA: TGTGCCAGCAGTTTATTGGGCGACCGGGGGGAGACCCAGTACTTC. Encoded protein: CASSLLGDRGETQYF.

The chain employs TRBV5-1 and TRBJ2-5; 7 nucleotides match TRBD1. Unmatched junction bases numbered 8, after V lost 4 bases and J lost 5 bases. CDR1 is SGHRS and CDR2 is YFSETQ in the germline V gene. This CDR3 contains 14 residues. The CDR3 DNA reads TGCGCCAGCAGCCCGGGACAGCCAACGGAGACCCAGTACTTC. It codes for CASSPGQPTETQYF.

The chain uses TRBV7-2 and TRBJ2-5; 8 positions match TRBD1. Looked up from germline, CDR1 is SGHTA and CDR2 is FQGNSA. The ends lost 0 bases at V and 1 base at J; junction bases unmatched: 4. The CDR3 consists of 16 residues. The CDR3, as DNA: TGTGCCAGCAGCTTAGCGCCAGGGACAGGCCAAGAGACCCAGTACTTC. Its protein product is CASSLAPGTGQETQYF.